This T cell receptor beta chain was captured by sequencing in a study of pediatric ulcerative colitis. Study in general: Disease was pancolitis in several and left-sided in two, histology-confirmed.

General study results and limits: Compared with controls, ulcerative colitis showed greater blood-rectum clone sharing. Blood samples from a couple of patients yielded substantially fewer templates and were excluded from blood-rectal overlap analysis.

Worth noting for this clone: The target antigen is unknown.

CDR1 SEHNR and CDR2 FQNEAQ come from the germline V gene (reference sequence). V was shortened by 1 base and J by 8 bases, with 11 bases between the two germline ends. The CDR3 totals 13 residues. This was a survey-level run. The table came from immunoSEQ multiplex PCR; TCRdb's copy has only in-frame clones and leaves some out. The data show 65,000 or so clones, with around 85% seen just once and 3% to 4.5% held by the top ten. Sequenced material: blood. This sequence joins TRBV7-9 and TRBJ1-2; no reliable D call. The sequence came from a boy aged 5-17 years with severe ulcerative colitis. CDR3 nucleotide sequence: TGTGCCAGCAGCTTAGGGGCAGCGCCGGGCTACACCTTC. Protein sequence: CASSLGAAPGYTF.